Presented here are 13 T cell receptor beta chains from one specimen sequenced in a study of T cells in Graves' hyperthyroidism and ophthalmopathy. Researchers took RNA transcripts and amplified the TCR beta CDR3 regions from them. The HTBI primer set was used in a first-round RT-PCR of the TCR CDR3. TCRdb redid the calling of the multiplex PCR reads with MiXCR, one entry per CDR3 protein. The sample shows almost 600,000 distinct CDR3 sequences, more than 11% of them seen only once. Sequenced: blood. All receptors derive from a woman aged 25 to 39 with Graves' hyperthyroidism that later progressed to Graves' ophthalmopathy.

This clonotype came up many times. The V and J genes are TRBV12-3 or TRBV12-4 and TRBJ2-5; D remains ambiguous. Between the trimmed V and J ends, which lost 6 bases and 4 bases, there was a span of 15 bases. The CDR3 has 14 amino acids. The CDR3 sequence: CASRIIGISETQYF. CDR3 nucleotide sequence: TGTGCCAGCAGAATTATAGGGATCTCAGAGACCCAGTACTTC.

This rearrangement joins TRBV29-1 to TRBJ2-6; the match to TRBD1 covers 11 bases. CDR1 SQVTM and CDR2 ANQGSEA come from the germline V gene. The CDR3 length is 18 residues. V was clipped by 4 bases and J by 1 base; unmatched bases: 9. The CDR3 sequence: CSVGTGGGSGSGANVLTF. CDR3 nucleotides: TGCAGCGTTGGGACAGGGGGCGGTTCGGGGTCTGGGGCCAACGTCCTGACTTTC.

This clonotype occurred a few times. The genes are TRBV5-1 and TRBJ1-2; 7 nucleotides match TRBD1. V lost 2 bases, J lost 8 bases, and 3 bases stayed unmatched. CDR1 is SGHRS and CDR2 is YFSETQ in the germline V gene. The CDR3 runs 12 residues. The CDR3 coding sequence is TGCGCCAGCAGCTTAGAGGGGGCGGGCTACACCTTC. Amino acids: CASSLEGAGYTF.

Ten or more counts support this clonotype. The gene calls are TRBV6-1 and TRBJ2-1, with 10 bases lining up with TRBD2. The germline V gene has CDR1 MNHNS and CDR2 SASEGT. The CDR3 has 14 residues. The trim removed 5 bases at V and 8 bases at J, leaving 6 bases unmatched. The CDR3 nucleotides are TGTGCCAGCAGTTTCCTAGCGGGAGATTATGAGCAGTTCTTC. This gives the protein CASSFLAGDYEQFF.

Note on this clonotype: An end of the junction differs from the germline gene, which may be a read error. This rearrangement joins TRBV10-2 to TRBJ1-1; D is undetermined. This CDR3 has 14 residues. CDR1 WSHSY and CDR2 SAAADI come from the germline V gene. CDR3 DNA: TGCGCCAGCAGTGAGGTCATATTGAACACTGAAACTTTCTTT. Protein product: CASSEVILNTETFF.

There are a few counts of this clonotype. The gene calls are TRBV10-3 and TRBJ2-7; D is unclear. Germline CDR1 ENHRY, CDR2 SYGVKD. The CDR3 spans 13 residues. V was trimmed by 2 bases and J by 1 base, leaving 6 bases between them. The CDR3 nucleotides read TGTGCCATCAGTGAGAAAGGGTCCTACGAGCAGTACTTC. Its translation is CAISEKGSYEQYF.

Many counts were recorded for this clonotype. The rearrangement links TRBV4-1 to TRBJ1-1; TRBD1 matches at 8 bases. After removal of 4 bases from V and 0 bases from J, the junction contained 4 bases not matched to a gene. The CDR3 is made up of 15 amino acids. From germline, CDR1 is MGHRA and CDR2 YSYEKL. The CDR3 DNA is TGCGCCAGCAGCCCAAAGGACAGGGTGAACACTGAAGCTTTCTTT. As protein: CASSPKDRVNTEAFF.

Notes on this clonotype: A much larger clone differs by one base, so this may be a read error. The CDR3 DNA is TGTGCCAGCAGCCCCGCCTTTTACGGCACCTACGAGCAGTACTTC. Translating it yields CASSPAFYGTYEQYF. The V and J genes are TRBV11-3 and TRBJ2-7; D uncertain. CDR3 length equals 15 residues. Germline CDR1 is SGHNT and CDR2 is YENEEA. V lost 5 bases to trimming and J lost 2 bases, with 16 bases between them.

V is TRBV11-3 and J is TRBJ2-5; D tentatively reads TRBD1 or TRBD2 (7 bases each). The germline V gene has CDR1 SGHNT and CDR2 YENEEA. The length of the CDR3 is 15 residues. The germline V and J ends were trimmed by 4 bases and 4 bases, with 16 bases remaining between them. The CDR3 DNA reads TGTGCCAGCAGCTGGGGGCAGGGGGGGCGAGAGACCCAGTACTTC. Protein sequence: CASSWGQGGRETQYF.

Ten or more counts support this clonotype. The chain uses TRBV20-1 and TRBJ2-1; tentative D call: TRBD1 (5 bases). Germline lookup yields CDR1 DFQATT and CDR2 SNEGSKA (reference sequence). The V end was cut by 6 bases, the J end by 7 bases, with 16 bases between. This CDR3 comprises 13 residues. For the CDR3, the DNA is TGCAGTGCCCTAATCCGGTCAGGGAATGAGCAGTTCTTC. Translated: CSALIRSGNEQFF.

This clonotype is a singleton in its sample. This chain connects TRBV7-9 to TRBJ2-7; D unclear. Germline V gene data show CDR1 as SEHNR and CDR2 as FQNEAQ (reference sequence). V was cut by 2 bases and J by 7 bases, with 21 bases left in between. This CDR3 comprises 16 residues. As DNA, the CDR3 is TGTGCCAGCAGCTTATTGTCTTTTGTCGGATTGGAGGAGCAGTACTTC. Protein product: CASSLLSFVGLEEQYF.

This clonotype has more than one count but fewer than ten. The V and J genes are TRBV19 and TRBJ2-2, with 8 bases aligning to TRBD2. Trimming removed 4 bases from V and 6 bases from J; junction bases left unmatched: 7. The CDR3 consists of 15 residues. The V gene's germline CDR1 is LNHDA and CDR2 SQIVND (reference sequence). The CDR3 loop reads CASSTFARGAGELFF. The CDR3 DNA is TGTGCCAGTAGTACGTTCGCGCGGGGGGCCGGGGAGCTGTTTTTT. Combining the CDR3 with reference TRBV19 and TRBJ2-2 gives the whole variable domain DGGITQSPKYLFRKEGQNVTLSCEQNLNHDAMYWYRQDPGQGLRLIYYSQIVNDFQKGDIAEGYSVSREKKESFPLTVTSAQKNPTAFYLCASSTFARGAGELFFGEGSRLTVL.

This clonotype was picked up many times. The chain carries TRBV6-5 and TRBJ2-7; D unresolved. This CDR3 spans 13 amino acids. V was pared by 0 bases and J by 6 bases, with 9 bases between. Germline CDR1 is MNHEY and CDR2 is SVGAGI. The CDR3 sequence: CASSYSRFREQYF. The CDR3 DNA reads TGTGCCAGCAGTTACTCGAGGTTCCGCGAGCAGTACTTC.